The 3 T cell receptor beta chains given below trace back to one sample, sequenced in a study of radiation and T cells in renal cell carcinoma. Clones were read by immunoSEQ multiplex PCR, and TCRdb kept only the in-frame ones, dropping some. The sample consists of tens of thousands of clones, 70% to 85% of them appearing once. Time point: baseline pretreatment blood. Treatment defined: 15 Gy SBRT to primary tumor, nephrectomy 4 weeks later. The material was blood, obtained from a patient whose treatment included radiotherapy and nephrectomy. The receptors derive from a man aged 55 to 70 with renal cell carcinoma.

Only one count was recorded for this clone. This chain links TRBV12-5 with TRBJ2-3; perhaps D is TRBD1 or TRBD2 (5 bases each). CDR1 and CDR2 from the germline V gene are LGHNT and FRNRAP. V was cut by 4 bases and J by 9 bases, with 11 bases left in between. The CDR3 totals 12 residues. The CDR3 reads CASGSGTQTQYF. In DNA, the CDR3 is TGTGCTAGTGGTTCCGGGACGCAAACGCAGTATTTT.

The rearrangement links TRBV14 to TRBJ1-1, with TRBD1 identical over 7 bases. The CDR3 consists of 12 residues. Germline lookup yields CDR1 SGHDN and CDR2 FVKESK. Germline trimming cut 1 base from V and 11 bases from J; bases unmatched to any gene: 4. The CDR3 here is CASSQAGGGAFF. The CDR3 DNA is TGTGCCAGCAGCCAAGCAGGGGGGGGTGCTTTCTTT.

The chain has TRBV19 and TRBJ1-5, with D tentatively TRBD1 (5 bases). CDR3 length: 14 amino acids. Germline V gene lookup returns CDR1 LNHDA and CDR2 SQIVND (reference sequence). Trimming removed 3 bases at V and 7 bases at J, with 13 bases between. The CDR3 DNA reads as TGTGCCAGTAGTATGCGGGGGACGGGACAGCCCCAGCATTTT. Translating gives CASSMRGTGQPQHF.